This T cell receptor beta chain was recorded in a study of CD8 T cells in ankylosing spondylitis. Molecular-barcoded quantitative 5'-RACE produced these TCR beta libraries. Each CDR3 protein is one row after TCRdb ran MiXCR on the 5' RACE reads. This table has 250,000 or so distinct CDR3 sequences, 20% to 30% appearing once. Study-wide findings and caveats: Disease-associated clonotypes exhibited CD8+ identity and were relatively infrequent in peripheral blood. It was reported that disease-linked clones were significantly enriched in matched ankylosing spondylitis synovial fluid.

CDR1 MGHRA and CDR2 YSYEKL come from the germline V gene. There are 17 residues in the CDR3. V shed 4 bases and J 5 bases; nucleotides not matched to a gene: 9. This clonotype was detected ten times or more. Its matching antigen is unknown. Input material: blood, either unsorted or a sorted T cell fraction (not recorded which). The chain couples TRBV4-1 to TRBJ2-5; 14 bases line up with TRBD2. This receptor was obtained from a male donor with ankylosing spondylitis or in good health (not recorded which). CDR3 bases: TGCGCCAGCAGCCGGCGGACTAGCGGGGGGACTGGGGAGACCCAGTACTTC. Translation: CASSRRTSGGTGETQYF.